This record covers a single T cell receptor (beta chain). The table lists this clonotype with many counts. Its antigen is currently not known. One base away there is no much larger clone; base qualities are not given. This sample stems from a study of regulatory T cells in long-lasting Graves disease (dated by TCRdb to the early 2020s). With regard to the full study: In the newly diagnosed Graves' disease group, patients had been taking antithyroid drugs for less than 3 months. Peripheral blood TCR sequencing and RNA sequencing compared persistent Graves' disease patients with newly diagnosed Graves' disease patients. The study was registered as a clinical trial and conducted in China. A total of roughly 35 samples were covered by TCR sequencing, comprising approximately 13 persistent and 20 newly diagnosed Graves' disease patients. Paper-wide results and their limitations: A larger number of public clonotypes was shared among persistent patients (more than 2,500) than among newly diagnosed patients (approximately 930). Compared with newly diagnosed patients, persistent Graves' disease patients had lower TCR Shannon entropy and fewer highly expanded clones, which suggests clonal expansion. Peripheral blood alone was examined, since thyroid tissue, which constituted the primary lesion, could not be accessed. Preferential use of TRBV28, TRBJ1-2 and TRBJ2-5 was observed in persistent disease, whereas TRBV20-1 and TRBJ2-1 were favored in newly diagnosed disease. The authors noted that the small sample size was a limitation that may lower accuracy. Sequencing and analysis were limited to the TCR beta chain.

The germline V gene (reference sequence) gives CDR1 as SGHAT and CDR2 as FQDESV. Reading from cysteine to phenylalanine, the CDR3 counts 14 amino acids. Only the CDR3 DNA stays, 42 bases, in frame from base 1. The junction carries 9 bases between V and J, which are trimmed by 1 base and 4 bases respectively. Read against the paper, the sample's time point label means: newly diagnosed GD, antithyroid drugs for less than 3 months. For both TCR sequencing and RNA sequencing, RNA was extracted from PBMCs using TRIzol. The diagnosis of Graves' disease followed American Thyroid Association guidelines. The patients came from an endocrinology department in Xi'an, China. From each patient, approximately 9 milliliters of peripheral blood was collected into an EDTA anticoagulant tube. Ficoll Paque Plus density gradient separation was used to isolate PBMCs, and no further T cell sorting was performed. An Agilent 2100 Bioanalyzer and agarose gel were used to check RNA quality, and a NanoDrop 2000 was used to measure RNA concentration.

Library method: multiplex PCR. The reads were generated on an Illumina HiSeq 4000. iRepertoire HTBI primers and Arm-PCR amplification of CDR3 regions were used to construct TCR beta libraries. Before sequencing, the PCR products underwent gel purification. The paper's processing steps were these. Gene usage analysis of CDR3 amino acid clonotypes relied on the 62 TRBV and 12 to 15 TRBJ segments identified across samples. COPE and FqMerger were used to merge the filtered high-quality paired reads into contigs. Contigs were aligned with BLAST to IMGT TRBV, TRBD and TRBJ reference genes, and CDR3 was defined per IMGT. Clonotypes above 0.1% frequency were classified as highly expanded clones. Shannon entropy served as the measure of repertoire diversity, while the Gini coefficient captured V-J evenness. Clonotypes shared by more than one individual were considered public. In TCRdb, the public reads were trimmed at Q25 with fastp and aligned with MiXCR, with productive beta chains retained. Every CDR3 protein is listed once, alongside the most common genes and DNA of its rows. The V and J calls shown here were made by TCRdb, not taken from the authors' results. For this sample there are about 240,000 distinct CDR3 sequences; 20% appear just once. The top ten clonotypes cover approximately 14% of the sample.

This TCR was sampled from a female donor with Graves disease. The sequence is built from TRBV11-1 and TRBJ2-3; the D gene identity is not certain. Sample: peripheral blood mononuclear cells (PBMCs), taken at new diagnosis, from a patient treated with antithyroid drugs. The CDR3 in this case is CASSLGSIADTQYF. DNA sequence: TGTGCCAGCAGCTTAGGTAGCATCGCAGATACGCAGTATTTT.